These 17 T cell receptor beta chains originate from one sample sequenced in a study of glioma-infiltrating T cells. TCR alpha and beta CDR3 regions were amplified from RNA using iRepertoire nested multiplex PCR. A single record per CDR3 protein comes from TCRdb applying MiXCR to the multiplex PCR reads. The sample includes over 15,000 distinct CDR3 sequences, about three fifths of them seen just once. Sequences were obtained from glioma tissue, nonneoplastic brain tissue, or PBMCs (not recorded which). The source is a human donor with low-grade glioma or glioblastoma, undergoing nonglioma brain surgery, or in good health (not recorded which).

This clonotype was counted a few times. This sequence joins TRBV27 and TRBJ1-5; D perhaps matches TRBD1 (6 bases). The CDR3 length is 15 residues. The V gene lost 4 bases and the J gene lost 0 bases, with 10 bases spanning the gap. Germline CDR1 and CDR2: MNHEY and SMNVEV (reference sequence). The DNA of the CDR3 is TGTGCCAGCAGTTCGACAGGTTATAGCAATCAGCCCCAGCATTTT. Residues: CASSSTGYSNQPQHF.

J is TRBJ1-1 and V is TRBV27; D call uncertain. CDR3 length equals 14 residues. The germline CDR1 and CDR2 sequences are MNHEY and SMNVEV (reference sequence). V gave up 3 bases and J gave up 8 bases, with 16 bases separating them. The CDR3 region has the DNA TGTGCCAGCAGTTTCTGGACTCCTCCAACCGAAGCTTTCTTT. This encodes CASSFWTPPTEAFF.

This chain links TRBV5-4 with TRBJ1-1; no definite D call. Germline CDR1 and CDR2: SGHNT and YYREEE (reference sequence). This CDR3 is built from 15 residues. V lost 4 bases to trimming and J lost 0 bases, with 13 bases between them. This CDR3 reads CASSLREEMNTEAFF. CDR3 in DNA: TGTGCCAGCAGCCTCCGGGAAGAGATGAACACTGAAGCTTTCTTT.

In this sample, this clonotype turned up a few times. The chain couples TRBV7-9 to TRBJ2-7; perhaps D is TRBD1 or TRBD2 (5 bases each). From germline, CDR1 is SEHNR and CDR2 FQNEAQ (reference sequence). The CDR3 length is 13 residues. With 5 bases removed from V and 3 bases from J, the gap between germline ends came to 11 bases. CDR3 protein: CASSRDAFYEQYF. DNA of the CDR3: TGTGCCAGCAGCAGGGACGCCTTCTACGAGCAGTACTTC. The entire variable domain, with the rest obtained from reference TRBV7-9 and TRBJ2-7, is as follows: DTGVSQNPRHKITKRGQNVTFRCDPISEHNRLYWYRQTLGQGPEFLTYFQNEAQLEKSRLLSDRFSAERPKGSFSTLEIQRTEQGDSAMYLCASSRDAFYEQYFGPGTRLTVT.

On this clonotype itself: A read error may explain this, as a much larger clone is one base away. The gene calls are TRBV6-2 or TRBV6-3 and TRBJ2-7, with 7 nucleotides matching TRBD1. Germline-derived CDR1 and CDR2 are MNHEY and SVGEGT. The CDR3 spans 12 residues. V shed 6 bases, J shed 3 bases, and the junction held 2 bases outside the gene matches. The CDR3 DNA is TGTGCCAGCAGCCGGGACAGCTACGAGCAGTACTTC. This gives the protein CASSRDSYEQYF.

Within the sample, this clonotype is medium-sized (0.01 to 0.1%). This chain connects TRBV6-2 or TRBV6-3 to TRBJ2-7; the match to TRBD1 covers 9 bases. The V and J ends lost 1 base and 3 bases, in that order; junction bases with no gene match: 4. CDR3 length: 15 amino acids. Germline values: CDR1 MNHEY, CDR2 SVGEGT. The CDR3 region is CASSYFRDRDYEQYF. In DNA form, the CDR3 reads TGTGCCAGCAGTTACTTCCGGGACAGGGACTACGAGCAGTACTTC.

This chain uses TRBV20-1 with TRBJ1-2; D is perhaps TRBD1 (6 bases). CDR3 length: 13 residues. In germline, CDR1 is DFQATT, CDR2 SNEGSKA (reference sequence). Trimming shortened V by 7 bases and J by 1 base, and 13 bases separated the two germline ends. The CDR3 DNA is TGCAGTGGGACAGAGCCCAATAACTATGGCTACACCTTC. It translates to CSGTEPNNYGYTF.

The rearrangement links TRBV7-2 to TRBJ2-6; 8 positions match TRBD2. The J segment lost 1 base and the V segment lost 5 bases, leaving 4 bases of the junction unmatched. The length of the CDR3 is 16 residues. Germline V gene lookup returns CDR1 SGHTA and CDR2 FQGNSA. CDR3 bases: TGTGCCAGCAGCCCCGGGACTAGATCTGGGGCCAACGTCCTGACTTTC. Its protein product is CASSPGTRSGANVLTF.

The chain couples TRBV27 to TRBJ1-1; D not certain. Germline CDR1 and CDR2: MNHEY and SMNVEV (reference sequence). V was trimmed by 4 bases and J by 3 bases, leaving 12 bases between them. There are 14 residues in the CDR3. The CDR3 DNA is TGTGCCAGCAGTTCTTTCGTGGCCCACACTGAAGCTTTCTTT. Its translation: CASSSFVAHTEAFF.

CDR3: CASSYSQGAPDTQYF. CDR3 bases: TGTGCCAGCAGTTACTCCCAAGGGGCACCGGATACGCAGTATTTT. This rearrangement joins TRBV6-6 to TRBJ2-3; possible D gene TRBD1, 5 bases. Germline V gene lookup returns CDR1 MNHNY and CDR2 SVGAGI (reference sequence). The CDR3 runs 15 residues. Trimming removed 0 bases from V and 6 bases from J, with 13 bases in between.

The DNA for the CDR3 is TGTGCCAGTAGACAACAGGGGACCTATGGCTACACCTTC. Protein product: CASRQQGTYGYTF. The chain carries TRBV19 and TRBJ1-2; 7 positions match TRBD1. Germline CDR1 reads LNHDA; CDR2 reads SQIVND (reference sequence). With 6 bases clipped from V and 4 bases from J, the junction kept 5 bases outside the gene matches. The CDR3 extends over 13 amino acids.

This clonotype has only one observation. Just one base apart from a much larger clone, this may be a read error. CDR3 sequence reads: CASSLRTLTQETQYF. Here the CDR3 DNA reads TGTGCCAGCAGTCTACGGACTTTAACTCAAGAGACCCAGTACTTC. The chain carries TRBV11-2 and TRBJ2-5; a possible D gene is TRBD2 (5 bases). From germline, CDR1 is SGHAT and CDR2 FQNNGV. Between the trimmed V and J ends, which lost 6 bases and 2 bases, there was a span of 16 bases. This CDR3 is 15 amino acids long.

This chain links TRBV7-6 with TRBJ2-1; 10 bases fit TRBD2. In germline, CDR1 is SGHVS, CDR2 FNYEAQ. The CDR3 consists of 15 residues. V shed 7 bases, J shed 5 bases, and the junction held 8 bases outside the gene matches. The CDR3 spells CASNLLAGKDNEQFF. CDR3 DNA sequence: TGTGCCAGCAATCTACTAGCGGGAAAAGACAATGAGCAGTTCTTC.

This clonotype was recorded only once. It may be a read error: a sequence one base away is much more abundant. This sequence joins TRBV4-2 and TRBJ1-2; 7 nucleotides agree with TRBD1. CDR1 LGHNA and CDR2 YNFKEQ come from the germline V gene. V was clipped by 0 bases and J by 3 bases; unmatched bases: 4. The CDR3 extends over 15 amino acids. The CDR3 is CASSQEGGGDYGYTF. CDR3 bases: TGTGCCAGCAGCCAAGAAGGAGGGGGCGACTATGGCTACACCTTC.

The chain has TRBV27 and TRBJ2-5, with 8 bases identical to TRBD2. CDR3 length: 16 amino acids. Germline V lookup: CDR1 MNHEY, CDR2 SMNVEV (reference sequence). The V gene end was trimmed by 5 bases and the J gene end by 4 bases; junction bases not matched to a gene: 12. The CDR3 loop is CASSPGLVTVGETQYF. DNA of the CDR3: TGTGCCAGCAGTCCGGGACTAGTAACGGTCGGAGAGACCCAGTACTTC.

In its sample, this clonotype was seen once. Germline and junction disagree at one end, which may indicate a read error. V usage is TRBV6-1 and J usage is TRBJ2-3; D might be TRBD2 (5 bases). This CDR3 contains 13 residues. In germline, CDR1 is MNHNS, CDR2 SASEGT. In DNA form, the CDR3 reads TGTGGCAGCATCCTGGATGGGAGCGGTGCGCAGTATTTT. This encodes CGSILDGSGAQYF.

V usage is TRBV20-1 and J usage is TRBJ2-7; D call uncertain. The length of the CDR3 is 14 residues. Germline assignment: CDR1 DFQATT and CDR2 SNEGSKA (reference sequence). V shed 0 bases and J shed 7 bases, with 16 bases lying between them. In DNA form, the CDR3 reads TGCAGTGCTAGAGAAATAGGGCCCTATGGGGAGCAGTACTTC. Translation: CSAREIGPYGEQYF.